This TCR beta chain was sequenced during a study of T cells after yellow fever vaccination. Per the germline V gene, CDR1 is MDHEN and CDR2 is SYDVKM. This CDR3 comprises 17 residues. After removal of 1 base from V and 3 bases from J, the junction contained 8 bases not matched to a gene. A word on this clonotype: What it binds is not known.

Study-level results: Weaker, the secondary response peaked sooner, at day 5 versus 15. A large majority of primary-vaccination clones showed up again after the booster (just under 97% CD4, approximately 90% CD8).

The TCR cDNA carried a universal primer site and UMIs from 5'RACE template switching. MiXCR, applied by TCRdb to the 5' RACE reads, yields one record per CDR3 protein. The sample has some 350,000 distinct CDR3 sequences, about 4% seen once; the top ten hold roughly a quarter. The genes are TRBV28 and TRBJ2-2; 7 bases map to TRBD2. This TCR came from a man aged 18-30 years who received the YFV17D yellow fever vaccine. The sample was PBMCs, taken 5 days after the yellow fever booster vaccination. The CDR3 spells CASSLFDLAGDTGELFF. The CDR3 nucleotides are TGTGCCAGCAGTTTATTTGACCTGGCGGGGGACACCGGGGAGCTGTTTTTT.